Presented here are 2 T cell receptor beta chains from one specimen sequenced in a study of blood T cell repertoires in COVID-19. Repertoires were generated with immunoSEQ multiplex PCR, while TCRdb's copy carries only in-frame clones and drops some. This table has 210,000 or so clones, more than 60% appearing once. Sequenced: peripheral blood. These receptors were collected from a man in his fifties who had recovered from COVID-19.

This chain uses TRBV6-1 with TRBJ2-1, with 10 bases matching TRBD2. The trim removed 4 bases at V and 4 bases at J, leaving 10 bases unmatched. In germline, CDR1 is MNHNS, CDR2 SASEGT. This CDR3 has 17 residues. The CDR3 loop is CASSGGLGTSAYNEQFF. Here the CDR3 DNA reads TGTGCCAGCAGTGGCGGGCTCGGGACTAGCGCATACAATGAGCAGTTCTTC.

V is TRBV20-1 and J is TRBJ1-1, with TRBD1 identical over 8 bases. The CDR3 runs to 13 residues. V gave up 3 bases and J gave up 5 bases; unmatched junction bases: 5. CDR1 and CDR2 (germline): DFQATT, SNEGSKA (reference sequence). The CDR3 DNA is TGCAGTGCTAGTGACAGGGGAGGGACTGAAGCTTTCTTT. It translates to CSASDRGGTEAFF.